This T cell receptor beta chain was recovered during a study of blood T cell repertoires in COVID-19. Across the study: Specimens from acute and convalescent COVID-19 originated in the United States, Italy and Spain. From T cells, B-cell-depleted T cells, or PBMCs came the material, which was cDNA or gDNA.

CDR1 and CDR2 (germline): MNHEY, SMNVEV (reference sequence). The CDR3 contains 14 residues. Trimming cost V 3 bases and J 1 base, with 9 bases left between them. Original processing methods: Amplified reference gene primers provided the basis for estimating nucleated cell counts. Clones were read by immunoSEQ multiplex PCR, and TCRdb kept only the in-frame ones, dropping some. Clonal size and the V and J genes are those of that table, whereas D and trimming came from the DNA. Here the sample spans tens of thousands of clones, around nine tenths being singletons. The chain carries TRBV27 and TRBJ1-1, with unresolved D. The source is a man aged 65 to 85 with acute or convalescent COVID-19. The sample was peripheral blood. The CDR3, as DNA: TGTGCCAGCAGTTTTCGAAGAGGGAACACTGAAGCTTTCTTT. This translates into CASSFRRGNTEAFF.